The 5 T cell receptor beta chains given below trace back to one sample, sequenced in a study of tumor and adjacent non-tumor tissue in lung cancer. Three rounds of nested PCR, following a modified ARM-PCR protocol, produced the TCRbeta library. TCRdb reanalysed the multiplex PCR reads using MiXCR and keeps one entry per CDR3 protein. The table includes about 75,000 distinct CDR3 sequences, around 70% detected once. This sample's RNA came from whole unsorted tissue. More than 3 cm separated this lung sample from the edge of the tumor. The specimen sequenced was distant non-tumor lung tissue. These receptors were collected from a woman aged 45-59 years with non-small cell lung cancer.

This clonotype was observed many times. V and J are TRBV30 and TRBJ2-7; perhaps TRBD2 as D (6 bases). V lost 5 bases, J lost 7 bases, and 15 bases lay in between. The CDR3 has 12 amino acids. Looked up from germline, CDR1 is GTSNPN and CDR2 is SVGIG (reference sequence). The CDR3 bases are TGTGCCTGGGAGAGGAGGGCCCAGGAGCAGTACTTC. It encodes CAWERRAQEQYF.

To note about this clonotype: Since a much larger clone is just one base distant, this may be a read error. In DNA form, the CDR3 reads TGCGCCAGCAGCTTGTCGCGCCTCAGAGAAAACACCGGGGAGCTGTCTTTT. The encoded protein is CASSLSRLRENTGELSF. This rearrangement joins TRBV5-1 to TRBJ2-2; maybe TRBD2 (5 bases). Germline loops: CDR1 SGHRS, CDR2 YFSETQ. The CDR3 length is 17 residues.

In this sample, this clonotype turned up many times. The chain links TRBV20-1 to TRBJ2-1; D tentatively reads TRBD1 or TRBD2 (5 bases each). Trimming removed 4 bases from V and 7 bases from J, with 20 bases in between. Per the germline V gene, CDR1 is DFQATT and CDR2 is SNEGSKA (reference sequence). The CDR3 runs 15 residues. The CDR3 loop reads CSATNAGTPGNEQFF. For the CDR3, the DNA is TGCAGTGCTACCAACGCCGGGACCCCAGGTAATGAGCAGTTCTTC.

Ten or more counts support this clonotype. V is TRBV6-1 and J is TRBJ2-3; 7 bases are shared with TRBD1. J gave up 4 bases and V 5 bases, and 6 bases lay outside the gene matches. The germline V gene encodes CDR1 MNHNS and CDR2 SASEGT. The CDR3 extends over 14 amino acids. CDR3 amino acids: CASSLDRSSDTQYF. In DNA form, the CDR3 reads TGTGCCAGCAGTCTGGACAGGTCCTCAGATACGCAGTATTTT.

This chain joins TRBV9 and TRBJ1-2; 12 bases are a match to TRBD1. Germline trimming cut 4 bases from V and 4 bases from J; bases unmatched to any gene: 2. This CDR3 spans 14 amino acids. Germline-derived CDR1 and CDR2 are SGDLS and YYNGEE. CDR3 amino acids: CASSTGQGAYGYTF. DNA for the CDR3: TGTGCCAGCAGCACGGGACAGGGGGCCTATGGCTACACCTTC.